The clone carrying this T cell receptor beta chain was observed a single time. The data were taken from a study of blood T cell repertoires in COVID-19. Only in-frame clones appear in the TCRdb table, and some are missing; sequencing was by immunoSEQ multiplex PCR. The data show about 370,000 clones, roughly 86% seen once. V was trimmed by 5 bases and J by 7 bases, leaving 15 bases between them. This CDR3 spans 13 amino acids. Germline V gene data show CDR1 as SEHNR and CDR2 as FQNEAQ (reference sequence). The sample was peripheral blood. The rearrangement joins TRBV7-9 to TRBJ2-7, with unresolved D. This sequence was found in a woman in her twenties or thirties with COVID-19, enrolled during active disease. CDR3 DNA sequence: TGTGCCAGCAGCCCTCTACCGCCGAAAGAGCAGTACTTC. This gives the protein CASSPLPPKEQYF.